This T cell receptor beta chain was sequenced for a study of T cells after yellow fever vaccination. Study-level findings and limits: Detected again after the booster were most primary-vaccination clones, at 95% to 98% CD4 and 88% CD8.

The CDR3 extends over 13 amino acids. CDR1 and CDR2 (germline): SGHTA, FQGTGA. Trimming took off 5 bases at V and 3 bases at J, with 8 bases between the two ends. A process of 5'RACE template switching, which added a universal primer site and UMIs, was used to make TCR cDNA. TCRdb reprocessed the 5' RACE reads with MiXCR, giving one entry per CDR3 protein. The top ten clones hold over 2% of a sample with about 160,000 distinct CDR3 sequences, 6% to 7.5% of them seen once. This clonotype was recorded many times. As yet, its antigen is unknown. This TCR derives from a young man who received the YFV17D yellow fever vaccine. This specimen consisted of CD4+ T cells sorted from PBMCs, obtained less than 6 days after the first yellow fever vaccination. The chain joins TRBV7-3 to TRBJ2-1; no definite D call. CDR3: CASSLLYYNEQFF. In DNA form, the CDR3 reads TGTGCCAGCAGCCTCCTCTACTACAATGAGCAGTTCTTC.